Shown below are 21 T cell receptor beta chains from a single sample sequenced in a study of a mutant IDH1 vaccine in newly diagnosed glioma. Regarding time point: week 5, during vaccination. A single vaccine dose contained 300 ug of mutant IDH1 20-mer peptide, and topical imiquimod was used with it. Assay: immunoSEQ multiplex PCR; the TCRdb copy retains only in-frame clones and omits some. The table shows about 27,000 clones, with 65% to 80% occurring only once. Antigens for these TCRs are unknown. The starting material was PBMCs, obtained from a glioma patient whose treatment included an IDH1 peptide vaccine. All receptors come from a middle-aged man with glioma. Some clones in this sample may be carry-over from other donors' samples.

This clone has a handful of counts. The V and J genes are TRBV18 and TRBJ1-4; D is uncertain. Trimming stripped 1 base from V and 8 bases from J, with 8 bases between. This CDR3 contains 13 residues. Germline assignment: CDR1 KGHSH and CDR2 LQKENI. The CDR3 DNA reads as TGTGCCAGCTCACCACGGCCGGCAGAAAAACTGTTTTTT. It specifies CASSPRPAEKLFF.

V and J are TRBV4-2 and TRBJ1-2; D is perhaps TRBD1 (5 bases). The length of the CDR3 is 13 residues. From germline, CDR1 is LGHNA and CDR2 YNFKEQ. V shed 3 bases and J shed 4 bases, with 9 bases lying between them. This chain's CDR3 is CASSQGDPYGYTF. CDR3 DNA sequence: TGTGCCAGCAGCCAGGGGGACCCCTATGGCTACACCTTC.

This chain connects TRBV6-4 to TRBJ2-6; the match to TRBD2 covers 11 bases. CDR1 is MRHNA and CDR2 is SNTAGT in the germline V gene. CDR3 length equals 16 residues. The J segment lost 4 bases and the V segment lost 5 bases, leaving 4 bases of the junction unmatched. The CDR3 sequence: CASSQTSGDGANVLTF. CDR3 nucleotide sequence: TGTGCCAGCAGTCAGACTAGCGGGGACGGGGCCAACGTCCTGACTTTC.

The CDR3 here is CASSFQGRADTIYF. CDR3 in DNA: TGTGCCAGCAGCTTCCAGGGCAGGGCGGACACCATATATTTT. The V call is TRBV7-2, the J call TRBJ1-3; the D gene is possibly TRBD1 (5 bases). Germline CDR1 reads SGHTA; CDR2 reads FQGNSA. The CDR3 covers 14 residues. Trimming left V 3 bases short and J 8 bases short, with 14 bases between.

The rearrangement joins TRBV7-9 to TRBJ2-7; 9 bases match TRBD1. Unmatched junction bases numbered 6, after V lost 4 bases and J lost 5 bases. The CDR3 length is 14 residues. Germline-derived CDR1 and CDR2 are SEHNR and FQNEAQ (reference sequence). CDR3 bases: TGTGCCAGCAGCTCTAGGACAGGGGCTGACGAGCAGTACTTC. Translation: CASSSRTGADEQYF.

This rearrangement joins TRBV6-4 to TRBJ2-1; the match to TRBD2 covers 15 bases. Germline CDR1 and CDR2: MRHNA and SNTAGT. The V segment lost 4 bases and the J segment 6 bases; nucleotides outside the gene matches: 1. The CDR3 loop spans 15 amino acids. CDR3 DNA: TGTGCCAGCAGTGGGACTAGCGGGGGGGCCAATGAGCAGTTCTTC. Protein sequence: CASSGTSGGANEQFF.

The chain joins TRBV5-1 to TRBJ2-7; 13 bases fit TRBD2. CDR3 size: 17 residues. Germline lookup yields CDR1 SGHRS and CDR2 YFSETQ. The junction had 9 bases not matched to a gene; V was cut back by 4 bases and J by 2 bases. DNA for the CDR3: TGCGCCAGCAGCCCATCCCTTACTAGCGGGGGGGCCTACGAGCAGTACTTC. Its protein is CASSPSLTSGGAYEQYF.

The chain carries TRBV30 and TRBJ1-3; D unresolved. V shed 3 bases and J shed 0 bases, with 6 bases lying between them. Germline loops: CDR1 GTSNPN, CDR2 SVGIG (reference sequence). This CDR3 is 13 amino acids long. CDR3 in DNA: TGTGCCTGGAGGCCAAGCTCTGGAAACACCATATATTTT. It is translated as CAWRPSSGNTIYF.

V gene TRBV10-3 combines with J gene TRBJ2-1, with 10 positions matching TRBD1. Germline V gives CDR1 ENHRY, CDR2 SYGVKD. The J segment lost 9 bases and the V segment lost 4 bases, leaving 12 bases of the junction unmatched. This CDR3 is built from 16 residues. The CDR3 bases are TGTGCCATCAGTGTCCTATGGGACAGGGGTACGGGTGAGCAGTTCTTC. Translating it yields CAISVLWDRGTGEQFF.

The chain combines TRBV6-5 with TRBJ1-2; no clear D. The CDR3 loop spans 14 amino acids. Germline assignment: CDR1 MNHEY and CDR2 SVGAGI. Trimming left V 6 bases short and J 3 bases short, with 14 bases between. The DNA for the CDR3 is TGTGCCAGCAGCACCGGGAGTATTTACTATGGCTACACCTTC. This codes for CASSTGSIYYGYTF.

The chain has TRBV6-4 and TRBJ2-2, with 12 bases aligning to TRBD2. Germline V lookup: CDR1 MRHNA, CDR2 SNTAGT. The CDR3 consists of 17 residues. V lost 5 bases, J lost 1 base, and 5 bases stayed unmatched. DNA of the CDR3: TGTGCCAGCAGTCGTCTAGCGGGGGGGCAGAACACCGGGGAGCTGTTTTTT. Translating gives CASSRLAGGQNTGELFF.

The gene calls are TRBV4-1 and TRBJ1-1; the D gene is possibly TRBD1 (5 bases). The length of the CDR3 is 12 residues. V shed 2 bases and J shed 5 bases, with 6 bases lying between them. Germline values: CDR1 MGHRA, CDR2 YSYEKL. The CDR3 sequence: CASSQPGTEAFF. The CDR3 coding sequence is TGCGCCAGCAGCCAACCAGGGACTGAAGCTTTCTTT.

This sequence joins TRBV9 and TRBJ2-1; D gene ambiguous. The V gene lost 0 bases and the J gene lost 3 bases, with 7 bases spanning the gap. The CDR3 is 14 residues long. Germline V gives CDR1 SGDLS, CDR2 YYNGEE. The CDR3 is CASSVGVGYNEQFF. The CDR3 nucleotides are TGTGCCAGCAGCGTAGGTGTGGGCTACAATGAGCAGTTCTTC.

The rearrangement joins TRBV27 to TRBJ1-4; 7 positions agree with TRBD1. The CDR3 contains 13 residues. Germline CDR1 is MNHEY and CDR2 is SMNVEV (reference sequence). With 6 bases clipped from V and 7 bases from J, the junction kept 5 bases outside the gene matches. CDR3: CASRGGDGEKLFF. In DNA, the CDR3 is TGTGCCAGCAGAGGGGGCGACGGTGAAAAACTGTTTTTT.

Written as DNA, the CDR3 is TGTGCCAGCAGTCCACACAGGGCAGGGGACAATCAGCCCCAGCATTTT. It codes for CASSPHRAGDNQPQHF. The genes are TRBV6-6 and TRBJ1-5, with a tentative D call TRBD1 (6 bases). This CDR3 has 16 residues. With 5 bases removed from V and 3 bases from J, the gap between germline ends came to 17 bases. CDR1 is MNHNY, CDR2 SVGAGI, per germline (reference sequence).

The V gene is TRBV7-6, the J gene TRBJ2-5; D might be TRBD1 (5 bases). V lost 4 bases, J lost 5 bases, and 17 bases lay in between. The CDR3 loop spans 15 amino acids. The germline V gene encodes CDR1 SGHVS and CDR2 FNYEAQ. The CDR3 DNA follows: TGTGCCAGCAGCTCCGCTGGTCAGGGTTCGGAGACCCAGTACTTC. Residues: CASSSAGQGSETQYF.

V and J are TRBV4-1 and TRBJ2-1; TRBD2 matches at 9 bases. The germline gives CDR1 MGHRA, CDR2 YSYEKL. This CDR3 spans 16 amino acids. V lost 1 base to trimming and J lost 9 bases; unmatched junction nucleotides: 10. The CDR3 here is CASSQVIGGGGTEQFF. In DNA, the CDR3 is TGCGCCAGCAGCCAAGTCATAGGCGGGGGGGGCACTGAGCAGTTCTTC.

This clone was observed a single time. The chain couples TRBV11-1 to TRBJ1-1; a possible D gene is TRBD1 (6 bases). Trimming took off 3 bases at V and 6 bases at J, with 11 bases between the two ends. CDR3 length equals 13 residues. In germline, CDR1 is SGHAT, CDR2 FQDESV (reference sequence). CDR3 bases: TGTGCCAGCAGCTTGGGGGCCGAGGCTGAAGCTTTCTTT. Translation: CASSLGAEAEAFF.

The sample holds a few counts of this clone. J is TRBJ1-1 and V is TRBV4-1; D might be TRBD1 (5 bases). The CDR3 contains 17 residues. Trimming removed 2 bases at V and 1 base at J, with 17 bases between. Germline V gene data show CDR1 as MGHRA and CDR2 as YSYEKL. CDR3 coding DNA: TGCGCCAGCAGCCAAAAGAATAGTCCAGGGACGAACACTGAAGCTTTCTTT. This codes for CASSQKNSPGTNTEAFF.

The chain recombines TRBV30 with TRBJ1-1; D is unresolved. The CDR3 sequence is 15 residues long. From germline, CDR1 is GTSNPN and CDR2 SVGIG (reference sequence). Trimming left V 0 bases short and J 0 bases short, with 11 bases between. This CDR3 is CAWSVLGRVNTEAFF. DNA of the CDR3: TGTGCCTGGAGTGTACTTGGCAGAGTGAACACTGAAGCTTTCTTT.

This chain uses TRBV2 with TRBJ1-4; no clear D. Between the trimmed V and J ends, which lost 3 bases and 8 bases, there was a span of 13 bases. The CDR3 is 14 amino acids. Germline lookup yields CDR1 SNHLY and CDR2 FYNNEI. For the CDR3, the DNA is TGTGCCAGCAGTGACGACTTATTAAAGGAAAAACTGTTTTTT. As protein: CASSDDLLKEKLFF.